The 24 T cell receptor beta chains below all came from one sample that was sequenced in a study of blood T cell repertoires in COVID-19 (dated by TCRdb to the early 2020s). Library method: the immunoSEQ multiplex PCR assay. In its TCRdb copy, this immuneACCESS table keeps in-frame sequences only and misses some clones. Where compared with another copy, unresolved V genes explain less than half of these, and the others have no known cause. This sample gives about 200,000 clones in total; 94% of them show up just once. The ten largest clones capture about 0.76% of the sample. Sequencing was done on a sample of peripheral blood. Source of these receptors: a man aged 30 to 39 with COVID-19, enrolled during active disease.

This chain connects TRBV6-5 to TRBJ1-4; 7 nucleotides match TRBD1. Germline CDR1 is MNHEY and CDR2 is SVGAGI. CDR3 size: 16 residues. Unmatched junction bases numbered 2, after V lost 0 bases and J lost 1 base. The CDR3 here is CASSYSSGGTNEKLFF. The CDR3, as DNA: TGTGCCAGCAGTTACTCTTCAGGGGGAACTAATGAAAAACTGTTTTTT.

The rearrangement uses TRBV5-1 and TRBJ2-1, with D possibly matching TRBD2 (6 bases). CDR1 is SGHRS and CDR2 is YFSETQ in the germline V gene. The CDR3 extends over 15 amino acids. The V and J ends lost 3 bases and 4 bases respectively, with 14 bases between them. The CDR3 here is CASSSRGIAYNEQFF. CDR3 nucleotides: TGCGCCAGCAGCTCGCGGGGCATAGCTTACAATGAGCAGTTCTTC.

This chain links TRBV4-1 with TRBJ1-4; D gene ambiguous. Germline-derived CDR1 and CDR2 are MGHRA and YSYEKL. This CDR3 is 15 amino acids long. With 5 bases removed from V and 4 bases from J, the gap between germline ends came to 14 bases. In DNA, the CDR3 is TGCGCCAGCAGCGGAGGTCCGGGGAATAATGAAAAACTGTTTTTT. Its translation is CASSGGPGNNEKLFF.

V usage is TRBV7-7 and J usage is TRBJ1-3; TRBD1 matches at 7 bases. Trimming removed 5 bases from V and 0 bases from J; junction bases left unmatched: 4. The CDR3 consists of 15 residues. Germline-derived CDR1 and CDR2 are SSHAT and FNYEAQ (reference sequence). The CDR3 sequence is CASSPRTGSGNTIYF. The DNA of the CDR3 is TGTGCCAGCAGCCCCCGGACAGGCTCTGGAAACACCATATATTTT.

The gene calls are TRBV11-1 and TRBJ1-4; 9 bases line up with TRBD1. Trimming removed 4 bases from V and 8 bases from J; junction bases left unmatched: 11. The CDR3 covers 16 residues. CDR1 and CDR2 from the germline V gene are SGHAT and FQDESV (reference sequence). CDR3 coding DNA: TGTGCCAGCAGCTCATCACCGGGACAGGGCAAGGAAAAACTGTTTTTT. This translates into CASSSSPGQGKEKLFF.

The rearrangement uses TRBV5-1 and TRBJ2-6; 7 nucleotides match TRBD1. V lost 4 bases, J lost 1 base, and 14 bases stayed unmatched. The CDR3 runs to 19 residues. The germline gives CDR1 SGHRS, CDR2 YFSETQ. The DNA for the CDR3 is TGCGCCAGCAGCGTGAAACAGGAGTCCAGGGGGTCTGGGGCCAACGTCCTGACTTTC. It codes for CASSVKQESRGSGANVLTF.

The gene calls are TRBV6-1 and TRBJ2-7; no reliable D call. Trimming shortened V by 3 bases and J by 0 bases, and 12 bases separated the two germline ends. Germline lookup yields CDR1 MNHNS and CDR2 SASEGT. This CDR3 region has 15 residues. For the CDR3, the DNA is TGTGCCAGCAGTGAGGCACCGCAAAGCTCCTACGAGCAGTACTTC. Translated: CASSEAPQSSYEQYF.

The rearrangement links TRBV5-4 to TRBJ2-5, with D possibly TRBD1 on 5 matching bases. CDR3 length: 14 residues. Trimming removed 7 bases from V and 1 base from J, with 14 bases in between. Germline loops: CDR1 SGHNT, CDR2 YYREEE (reference sequence). CDR3 sequence (DNA): TGTGCCAGCGGATTGCGACAGACCCAAGAGACCCAGTACTTC. Encoded protein: CASGLRQTQETQYF. The entire variable domain, with the rest obtained from reference TRBV5-4 and TRBJ2-5, is as follows: ETGVTQSPTHLIKTRGQQVTLRCSSQSGHNTVSWYQQALGQGPQFIFQYYREEENGRGNFPPRFSGLQFPNYSSELNVNALELDDSALYLCASGLRQTQETQYFGPGTRLLVL.

This chain links TRBV9 with TRBJ2-2, with D tentatively TRBD1 (5 bases). Trimming left V 2 bases short and J 3 bases short, with 11 bases between. Germline values: CDR1 SGDLS, CDR2 YYNGEE. This CDR3 has 15 amino acids. CDR3 sequence: CASSVPGLDTGELFF. Here the CDR3 DNA reads TGTGCCAGCAGCGTGCCAGGGTTGGACACCGGGGAGCTGTTTTTT.

The rearrangement joins TRBV6-5 to TRBJ1-1; D gene uncertain. CDR1 is MNHEY and CDR2 is SVGAGI in the germline V gene. There are 15 residues in the CDR3. Between the trimmed V and J ends, which lost 0 bases and 2 bases, there was a span of 10 bases. CDR3 residues: CASSYSMLLNTEAFF. The CDR3 region has the DNA TGTGCCAGCAGTTACTCGATGCTTCTAAACACTGAAGCTTTCTTT.

This sequence joins TRBV5-1 and TRBJ2-7; 7 nucleotides agree with TRBD2. J was trimmed by 5 bases and V by 4 bases; bases with no gene match: 9. The CDR3 extends over 14 amino acids. Looked up from germline, CDR1 is SGHRS and CDR2 is YFSETQ. This chain's CDR3 is CASSDSVSGDEQYF. The CDR3 DNA reads TGCGCCAGCAGCGACAGTGTGAGCGGGGACGAGCAGTACTTC. Full variable domain (rest looked up from reference TRBV5-1 and TRBJ2-7): KAGVTQTPRYLIKTRGQQVTLSCSPISGHRSVSWYQQTPGQGLQFLFEYFSETQRNKGNFPGRFSGRQFSNSRSEMNVSTLELGDSALYLCASSDSVSGDEQYFGPGTRLTVT.

The CDR3 nucleotides read TGTGCCAGTAGTATACAGGGATCCTACGAGCAGTACTTC. Translating it yields CASSIQGSYEQYF. This chain joins TRBV19 and TRBJ2-7, with TRBD1 as a possible D gene (5 bases). V gave up 2 bases and J gave up 1 base, with 6 bases separating them. Per the germline V gene, CDR1 is LNHDA and CDR2 is SQIVND (reference sequence). This CDR3 is built from 13 residues.

The chain couples TRBV12-5 to TRBJ2-5, with D perhaps matching TRBD1 (5 bases). CDR1 and CDR2 (germline): LGHNT, FRNRAP. The CDR3 consists of 13 residues. Trimming removed 5 bases at V and 5 bases at J, with 12 bases between. The CDR3 protein is CASGIGHGETQYF. The CDR3 bases are TGTGCTAGTGGTATTGGACATGGTGAGACCCAGTACTTC.

The chain combines TRBV27 with TRBJ2-3, with TRBD1 matching over 7 bases. The V and J ends lost 9 bases and 3 bases, in that order; junction bases with no gene match: 9. The CDR3 is made up of 14 amino acids. CDR1 is MNHEY, CDR2 SMNVEV, per germline (reference sequence). CDR3 loop: CASTGVRGTDTQYF. The CDR3, as DNA: TGTGCCAGTACAGGGGTGAGAGGGACAGATACGCAGTATTTT.

The genes are TRBV5-4 and TRBJ2-7, with 13 nucleotides matching TRBD2. This CDR3 is 16 amino acids long. In germline, CDR1 is SGHNT, CDR2 YYREEE (reference sequence). The V gene end was trimmed by 3 bases and the J gene end by 3 bases; junction bases not matched to a gene: 6. The CDR3, as DNA: TGTGCCAGCAGCTCCGGACTAGCGGGGGCCTACTACGAGCAGTACTTC. Translation: CASSSGLAGAYYEQYF.

The CDR3: CASSQVVAGELFF. The CDR3 nucleotides are TGTGCCAGCAGCCAAGTTGTCGCCGGGGAGCTGTTTTTT. V and J are TRBV3-1 (or the pseudogene TRBV3-2) and TRBJ2-2; D remains ambiguous. Germline-derived CDR1 and CDR2 are LGHDT and YNNKEL (reference sequence). The CDR3 covers 13 residues. V dropped 1 base and J dropped 6 bases, with 6 bases sitting between them.

The chain combines TRBV9 with TRBJ2-3; 10 positions agree with TRBD1. V shed 1 base and J 1 base; nucleotides not matched to a gene: 3. The germline V gene has CDR1 SGDLS and CDR2 YYNGEE. This CDR3 is 16 amino acids long. The CDR3, as DNA: TGTGCCAGCAGCGTAAGTGGACAGGGGGGCACAGATACGCAGTATTTT. It translates to CASSVSGQGGTDTQYF.

The chain uses TRBV18 and TRBJ1-1; no firm D call. Trimming removed 5 bases at V and 1 base at J, with 8 bases between. The CDR3 extends over 13 amino acids. Germline lookup yields CDR1 KGHSH and CDR2 LQKENI. As DNA, the CDR3 is TGTGCCAGCTCAAAAGCCGGGAACACTGAAGCTTTCTTT. Translation: CASSKAGNTEAFF. Using reference TRBV18 and TRBJ1-1 for the parts outside the CDR3, the full variable domain is NAGVMQNPRHLVRRRGQEARLRCSPMKGHSHVYWYRQLPEEGLKFMVYLQKENIIDESGMPKERFSAEFPKEGPSILRIQQVVRGDSAAYFCASSKAGNTEAFFGQGTRLTVV.

This clone has more than one count but fewer than ten. The rearrangement joins TRBV7-3 to TRBJ2-7, with unresolved D. Germline V gives CDR1 SGHTA, CDR2 FQGTGA. V lost 0 bases to trimming and J lost 0 bases, with 6 bases between them. The CDR3 covers 14 residues. The CDR3 nucleotides read TGTGCCAGCAGCTTAACGTACAGCTCCTACGAGCAGTACTTC. Protein product: CASSLTYSSYEQYF.

The rearrangement joins TRBV18 to TRBJ2-5, with TRBD2 matching over 11 bases. Germline V gene sequence: CDR1 KGHSH, CDR2 LQKENI. V trimming: 4 bases; J trimming: 3 bases; junction bases outside the gene matches: 10. The CDR3 consists of 17 residues. CDR3 loop: CASSQQLPGLAEETQYF. DNA of the CDR3: TGTGCCAGCTCACAACAGCTACCGGGACTAGCGGAAGAGACCCAGTACTTC. Filled out from reference TRBV18 and TRBJ2-5, the complete variable domain reads NAGVMQNPRHLVRRRGQEARLRCSPMKGHSHVYWYRQLPEEGLKFMVYLQKENIIDESGMPKERFSAEFPKEGPSILRIQQVVRGDSAAYFCASSQQLPGLAEETQYFGPGTRLLVL.

V and J are TRBV9 and TRBJ2-1; 8 positions match TRBD1. Germline V gene sequence: CDR1 SGDLS, CDR2 YYNGEE. The J segment lost 0 bases and the V segment lost 4 bases, leaving 9 bases of the junction unmatched. CDR3 size: 17 residues. The CDR3 region is CASSPRTGTSSYNEQFF. The CDR3 DNA follows: TGTGCCAGCAGCCCAAGGACAGGGACCAGCTCCTACAATGAGCAGTTCTTC. Full variable domain (remainder filled in from reference TRBV9 and TRBJ2-1): DSGVTQTPKHLITATGQRVTLRCSPRSGDLSVYWYQQSLDQGLQFLIQYYNGEERAKGNILERFSAQQFPDLHSELNLSSLELGDSALYFCASSPRTGTSSYNEQFFGPGTRLTVL.

The rearrangement links TRBV5-1 to TRBJ2-1; 12 bases map to TRBD2. The CDR3 runs to 15 residues. With 1 base clipped from V and 5 bases from J, the junction kept 1 base outside the gene matches. Per germline, CDR1 SGHRS and CDR2 YFSETQ. For the CDR3, the DNA is TGCGCCAGCAGCTTGAGACTAGCGGGGGACAATGAGCAGTTCTTC. It translates to CASSLRLAGDNEQFF.

To note about this clone: This sample also contains other DNA sequences that code for the same CDR3. This chain connects TRBV3-1 (or the pseudogene TRBV3-2) to TRBJ2-1; 7 positions match TRBD2. The CDR3 is 15 residues long. J was trimmed by 0 bases and V by 4 bases; bases with no gene match: 3. Germline V gives CDR1 LGHDT, CDR2 YNNKEL (reference sequence). The CDR3 DNA follows: TGTGCCAGCAGCCTGGGGGGGAGCTCCTACAATGAGCAGTTCTTC. Translation gives CASSLGGSSYNEQFF.

The chain combines TRBV5-6 with TRBJ1-1; 7 bases line up with TRBD1. Germline V gene lookup returns CDR1 SGHDT and CDR2 YYEEEE. This CDR3 has 17 amino acids. The J segment lost 1 base and the V segment lost 4 bases, leaving 13 bases of the junction unmatched. This chain's CDR3 is CASSPGTEPLPNTEAFF. CDR3 nucleotides: TGTGCCAGCAGCCCCGGGACAGAACCATTGCCGAACACTGAAGCTTTCTTT. Using reference TRBV5-6 and TRBJ1-1 for the parts outside the CDR3, the full variable domain is DAGVTQSPTHLIKTRGQQVTLRCSPKSGHDTVSWYQQALGQGPQFIFQYYEEEERQRGNFPDRFSGHQFPNYSSELNVNALLLGDSALYLCASSPGTEPLPNTEAFFGQGTRLTVV.